The T cell receptor (beta chain) under discussion was sequenced for a study of T cell clones after liver transplantation. Using immunoSEQ multiplex PCR, the repertoire was profiled, and TCRdb retains in-frame clones only, with some absent. The profile covers 45,000 to 55,000 clones, with around 85% appearing a single time and about 8.9% taken by the ten largest. The CDR3 loop spans 14 amino acids. Trimming removed 8 bases at V and 0 bases at J, with 10 bases between. Per the germline V gene, CDR1 is SNHLY and CDR2 is FYNNEI. This clone occurred once. Here the sequenced sample was CD4+ T cells from blood, taken before liver transplant. The rearrangement uses TRBV2 and TRBJ2-2; weak D call: TRBD1 (5 bases). The clonotype originates from a human donor who received a liver transplant. Here the CDR3 reads CASETAPNTGELFF. The DNA for the CDR3 is TGTGCCAGCGAGACAGCCCCGAACACCGGGGAGCTGTTTTTT.